This note documents a single T cell receptor (beta chain) sequence. Germline is not matched at one junction end, which may reflect a read error. These data are taken from a study of shared T cell receptors in the human thymus. The assay was immunoSEQ multiplex PCR, and TCRdb's table has in-frame clones only and misses some. Of 640,000 or so clones in the sample, more than 75% are singletons; the top ten hold 0.0094%. From germline, CDR1 is SGHNT and CDR2 YYREEE (reference sequence). This CDR3 is built from 14 residues. This sample was also put to use in a study of human thymus T cells. As that study records: Resections were taken during corrective heart surgery, and the thymus tissue came from these. Gene usage (both V and J) appeared biased in thymic and blood repertoires. Reports from related research described highly overlapping thymic repertoires among unrelated individuals.

The gene calls are TRBV5-4 and TRBJ2-7, with TRBD1 as a possible D gene (6 bases). This receptor was obtained from a boy in the first two years of life with a congenital heart defect. The sequenced material came from thymocytes. The CDR3 region is CASSLGRGSYEQYF. For the CDR3, the DNA is TGTGCCAGCAGTTTGGGCAGGGGATCCTACGAGCAGTACTTC.